Listed below are T cell receptor beta chains from one sample, sequenced in a study of blood T cell repertoires in COVID-19. Data came from immunoSEQ multiplex PCR; TCRdb stores just in-frame clones and leaves some out. The table has 81,000 or so clones, around 81% seen once. The specimen sequenced was peripheral blood. The receptors were gathered from a woman aged 70 to 79 with active or convalescent COVID-19. Both conserved end residues are part of each CDR3. D genes are given only for firm matches. Not every row has a clone size; where given, it reads once, few, many or a size class.

TRBV18	TRBJ1-1	TRBD1	.	TGTGCCAGCTCACCTGGACAGGGGGGAACTGAAGCTTTCTTT	CASSPGQGGTEAFF
TRBV4-2	TRBJ1-4	.	.	TGTGCCAGCAGCCAAGACTTATCGGGATTTAGTGAAAAACTGTTTTTT	CASSQDLSGFSEKLFF
TRBV5-1	TRBJ1-1	.	.	TGCGCCAGCAGTCAGGGGACACTGAACACTGAAGCTTTCTTT	CASSQGTLNTEAFF
TRBV19	TRBJ1-4	.	.	TGTGCCAGTAGTACTGGACAGAGAAATGAAAAACTGTTTTTT	CASSTGQRNEKLFF
TRBV4-3	TRBJ2-1	.	.	TGCGCCAGCAGCCGAGGAGGGGGAGGGTACAATGAGCAGTTCTTC	CASSRGGGGYNEQFF
TRBV2	TRBJ1-1	TRBD1	.	TGTGCCAGCGGGGGACAGACGGGCACTGAAGCTTTCTTT	CASGGQTGTEAFF
TRBV3-1/TRBV3-2	TRBJ2-7	TRBD2	.	TGTGCCAGCAGCCAAATTAGCGGGGGGAAAAACTACGAGCAGTACTTC	CASSQISGGKNYEQYF
TRBV11-2	TRBJ2-7	.	.	TGTGCCAGCAGCTTTACGCAGGGATACGAGCAGTACTTC	CASSFTQGYEQYF
TRBV5-1	TRBJ2-3	TRBD1	.	TGCGCCAGTAGACAGGGGGCCGAAGATACGCAGTATTTT	CASRQGAEDTQYF
TRBV24-1	TRBJ2-1	TRBD1	.	TGTGCCACCAGACAGGGGCTCCATTACAATGAGCAGTTCTTC	CATRQGLHYNEQFF
TRBV18	TRBJ2-5	.	once	TGTGCCAGCTCACCAGTGGACTCCCAAGAGACCCAGTACTTC	CASSPVDSQETQYF
TRBV6-6	TRBJ1-2	TRBD1	.	TGTGCCAGCAGTTACGGACAGGCTTTGGGCTATGGCTACACCTTC	CASSYGQALGYGYTF
TRBV3-1/TRBV3-2	TRBJ1-4	.	few	TGTGCCAGCAGCCAAGTATATGAAAAACTGTTTTTT	CASSQVYEKLFF
TRBV4-1	TRBJ2-5	.	.	TGCGCCAGCAGCCGGGCACAGGTACCATCGGAGACCCAGTACTTC	CASSRAQVPSETQYF
TRBV5-1	TRBJ2-5	TRBD2	.	TGCGCCAGCAGCTATTCGGGACTAGGGCAAGAGACCCAGTACTTC	CASSYSGLGQETQYF
TRBV7-2	TRBJ2-1	.	.	TGTGCCAGCAGCTTAGAGGAGGGGGGGGGTTTTGAGCAGTTCTTC	CASSLEEGGGFEQFF
TRBV4-1	TRBJ1-6	.	.	TGCGCCAGCAGCCAGGGGGCCGGCGGGGGCTCCTATAATTCACCCCTCCACTTT	CASSQGAGGGSYNSPLHF
TRBV15	TRBJ1-4	.	few	TGTGCCACCAGCATCGGGGGGCAGGAAAAACTGTTTTTT	CATSIGGQEKLFF
TRBV2	TRBJ1-5	.	.	TGTGCCAGCAGTGAACGGGTTTCAGGCAATCAGCCCCAGCATTTT	CASSERVSGNQPQHF
TRBV4-1	TRBJ1-3	TRBD1	many	TGCGCCAGCAGCCAAGGTCCGGGACAGCATGGAAACACCATATATTTT	CASSQGPGQHGNTIYF
TRBV2	TRBJ2-1	.	.	TGTGCCAGCAGCGTCACTAGTAATGAGCAGTTCTTC	CASSVTSNEQFF
TRBV28	TRBJ2-3	.	few	TGTGCCAGCAGTTTATCGGATACGCAGTATTTT	CASSLSDTQYF
TRBV18	TRBJ1-6	TRBD1	.	TGTGCCAGCTCACCACCGGGACAGGGCCGGAATTCACCCCTCCACTTT	CASSPPGQGRNSPLHF
TRBV6-2/TRBV6-3	TRBJ1-5	.	.	TGTGCCAGCAGTCTACCTAGCGGCAGCAATCAGCCCCAGCATTTT	CASSLPSGSNQPQHF
TRBV7-2	TRBJ1-4	TRBD1	.	TGTGCCAGCAGCTTATCCGGACAGGGTGAAAAACTGTTTTTT	CASSLSGQGEKLFF
TRBV5-1	TRBJ1-4	TRBD1	.	TGCGCCAGCAGCGCCGGACAGGCTAATGAAAAACTGTTTTTT	CASSAGQANEKLFF
TRBV2	TRBJ2-6	TRBD1	.	TGTGCCACCACAAAGATGGGACAGCATTTATCTGGGGCCAACGTCCTGACTTTC	CATTKMGQHLSGANVLTF
TRBV4-1	TRBJ1-1	.	few	TGCGCCAGCGGGAGTTCAGGAGAAGCTTTCTTT	CASGSSGEAFF
TRBV3-1/TRBV3-2	TRBJ1-6	TRBD1	.	TGTGCCAGCAGCCTACTCCAGGGGACAGGGTCGAATTCACCCCTCCACTTT	CASSLLQGTGSNSPLHF
TRBV25-1	TRBJ1-2	.	.	TGTGCCAGCAGTGAAGCGGGACCCACCAACTATGGCTACACCTTC	CASSEAGPTNYGYTF
TRBV28	TRBJ2-4	TRBD1	.	TGTGCCAGCAGTCAGACAGGGGTTGACATTCAGTACTTC	CASSQTGVDIQYF
TRBV9	TRBJ2-1	TRBD2	.	TGTGCCAGCAGCGTAGCTGGAGCGGGGGGGCCCAATGAGCAGTTCTTC	CASSVAGAGGPNEQFF
TRBV15	TRBJ2-3	TRBD1	.	TGTGCCACCAGCACCAGACAGGGGGGGACAGATACGCAGTATTTT	CATSTRQGGTDTQYF
TRBV19	TRBJ1-4	.	.	TGTGCCAGTAGTATAGTACGGGGTGAAAAACTGTTTTTT	CASSIVRGEKLFF
TRBV12-2	TRBJ2-6	.	.	TGTGCAAGTCGCTCTGACCCGACAGGGGACCTCTCTGGGGCCAACGTCCTGACTTTC	CASRSDPTGDLSGANVLTF
TRBV20-1	TRBJ2-1	.	few	TGCAGTGCTAGTTACGGGGGGCCTAATACCCCCCGATACAATGAGCAGTTCTTC	CSASYGGPNTPRYNEQFF
TRBV4-2	TRBJ1-3	.	.	TGTGCCAGCAGCCAAGGCGGGCAGAAAGGAAACACCATATATTTT	CASSQGGQKGNTIYF
TRBV27	TRBJ1-2	TRBD1	.	TGTGCCAGCAGTTTATCGTTCCAGGGGGACTCGAATGGCTACACCTTC	CASSLSFQGDSNGYTF
TRBV2	TRBJ2-5	.	once	TGTGCCAGCAGTCGGGATAGAGAGACCCAGTACTTC	CASSRDRETQYF
TRBV7-2	TRBJ1-6	TRBD1	few	TGTGCCAGCAGCTCCCCCGGGGGACAGAGGAATTCACCCCTCCACTTT	CASSSPGGQRNSPLHF
TRBV5-1	TRBJ2-7	TRBD1	.	TGCGCCAGCAGTCCTGAAGAAGAGACAGGGGGCGCCGAGCAGTACTTC	CASSPEEETGGAEQYF
TRBV28	TRBJ1-5	.	.	TGTGCCAGCAGCAGTCTCATGGAGGGACAGCCCCAGCATTTT	CASSSLMEGQPQHF
TRBV6-5	TRBJ2-3	TRBD1	.	TGTGCCAGCAGTTACTCGGGGACAGGGGGCGGAGATACGCAGTATTTT	CASSYSGTGGGDTQYF
TRBV23-1	TRBJ2-3	TRBD1	.	TGCGCCGTCCCGGGACAGGGTCTTGCGCTGGCTCCTAGCACAGATACGCAGTATTTT	CAVPGQGLALAPSTDTQYF
TRBV19	TRBJ1-5	TRBD1	.	TGTGCCAGTACCGTCGGACAGGGTAGCAATCAGCCCCAGCATTTT	CASTVGQGSNQPQHF
TRBV3-1/TRBV3-2	TRBJ2-6	.	.	TGTGCCAGCAGCCGCGGCTCGAGTACCTCTGGGGCCAACGTCCTGACTTTC	CASSRGSSTSGANVLTF
TRBV4-3	TRBJ1-4	TRBD1	few	TGCGCCAGCAGCCAGGGGACAGGGCAGGAAAAACTGTTTTTT	CASSQGTGQEKLFF